This entry lists 7 T cell receptor beta chains sequenced from one sample in a study of blood T cell repertoires in COVID-19. The method was immunoSEQ multiplex PCR; TCRdb's version includes in-frame clones alone and lacks a portion of them. The repertoire includes around 67,000 clones, roughly 89% of them detected once, and 15% to 20% sits in the top ten. Sequenced material: peripheral blood. These receptors came from a woman older than 75 with acute or convalescent COVID-19.

The rearrangement links TRBV5-1 to TRBJ1-1; D is unresolved. In germline, CDR1 is SGHRS, CDR2 YFSETQ. Trimming removed 4 bases from V and 1 base from J, with 14 bases in between. The CDR3 extends over 15 amino acids. The CDR3 nucleotides are TGCGCCAGCAGCGGCCAGGCCCCACCGAACACTGAAGCTTTCTTT. This sequence encodes CASSGQAPPNTEAFF.

J is TRBJ1-3 and V is TRBV5-1, with 7 bases lining up with TRBD1. Per germline, CDR1 SGHRS and CDR2 YFSETQ. The CDR3 is 16 amino acids. V dropped 7 bases and J dropped 3; count of bases not matched to a gene: 13. CDR3 amino acids: CASSWDSPFNGNTIYF. The CDR3 DNA reads as TGCGCCAGCTCCTGGGACAGCCCTTTTAATGGAAACACCATATATTTT.

The V call is TRBV27, the J call TRBJ2-3; TRBD2 matches at 15 bases. The CDR3 totals 17 residues. V lost 5 bases, J lost 2 bases, and 5 bases stayed unmatched. CDR1 and CDR2 (germline): MNHEY, SMNVEV (reference sequence). CDR3 sequence: CASSPWTSGGVTDTQYF. CDR3 in DNA: TGTGCCAGCAGTCCCTGGACTAGCGGGGGGGTCACAGATACGCAGTATTTT.

This clone is a singleton in its sample. The chain links TRBV5-1 to TRBJ1-6; D is possibly TRBD1 (6 bases). Germline lookup yields CDR1 SGHRS and CDR2 YFSETQ. The V gene lost 0 bases and the J gene lost 8 bases, with 12 bases spanning the gap. The CDR3 consists of 15 residues. CDR3 amino acids: CASSLEAGAHSPLHF. The CDR3, as DNA: TGCGCCAGCAGCTTGGAAGCGGGGGCGCATTCACCCCTCCACTTT.

V gene TRBV3-1 (or the pseudogene TRBV3-2) combines with J gene TRBJ2-1, with 10 bases matching TRBD2. The CDR3 runs 17 residues. Germline lookup yields CDR1 LGHDT and CDR2 YNNKEL (reference sequence). V lost 0 bases and J lost 4; bases outside the gene matches: 6. The CDR3 coding sequence is TGTGCCAGCAGCCAAGATATAACGACTAGCGGGTACAATGAGCAGTTCTTC. The encoded protein is CASSQDITTSGYNEQFF.

V gene TRBV4-1 combines with J gene TRBJ1-1; 10 bases are a match to TRBD1. Germline V gene data show CDR1 as MGHRA and CDR2 as YSYEKL. Trimming at V came to 3 bases and at J to 4 bases, leaving 5 bases not matched to a gene. This CDR3 has 15 amino acids. Here the CDR3 reads CASSHPDRGLTEAFF. The CDR3, as DNA: TGCGCCAGCAGCCACCCTGACAGGGGGCTCACTGAAGCTTTCTTT.

The chain has TRBV19 and TRBJ1-3; D not certain. The CDR3 has 14 amino acids. V lost 3 bases, J lost 3 bases, and 9 bases lay in between. Germline loops: CDR1 LNHDA, CDR2 SQIVND (reference sequence). The CDR3: CASSIRVLGNTIYF. DNA of the CDR3: TGTGCCAGTAGTATCCGGGTACTTGGAAACACCATATATTTT. The complete variable domain, with remaining parts taken from reference TRBV19 and TRBJ1-3, reads DGGITQSPKYLFRKEGQNVTLSCEQNLNHDAMYWYRQDPGQGLRLIYYSQIVNDFQKGDIAEGYSVSREKKESFPLTVTSAQKNPTAFYLCASSIRVLGNTIYFGEGSWLTVV.